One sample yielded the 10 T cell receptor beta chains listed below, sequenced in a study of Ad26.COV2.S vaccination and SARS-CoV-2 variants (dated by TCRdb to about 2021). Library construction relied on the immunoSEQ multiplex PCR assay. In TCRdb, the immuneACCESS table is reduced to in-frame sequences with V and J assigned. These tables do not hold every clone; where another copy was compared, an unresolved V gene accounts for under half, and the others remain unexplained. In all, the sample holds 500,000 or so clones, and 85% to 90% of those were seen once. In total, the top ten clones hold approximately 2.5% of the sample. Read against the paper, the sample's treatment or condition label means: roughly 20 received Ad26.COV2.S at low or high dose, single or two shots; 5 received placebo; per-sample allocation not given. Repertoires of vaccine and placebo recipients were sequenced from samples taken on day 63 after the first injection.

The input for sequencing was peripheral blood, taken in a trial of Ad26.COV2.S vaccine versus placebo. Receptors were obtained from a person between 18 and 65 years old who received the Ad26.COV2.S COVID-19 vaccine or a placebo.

This chain's CDR3 is CASSYAPEASGELFF. For the CDR3, the DNA is TGTGCCAGCAGTTACGCCCCTGAGGCCTCCGGGGAGCTGTTTTTT. The chain links TRBV6-2 or TRBV6-3 to TRBJ2-2; no clear D gene. Trimming pared 2 bases from V and 6 bases from J, leaving 13 bases between. The germline CDR1 and CDR2 sequences are MNHEY and SVGEGT. The CDR3 is made up of 15 amino acids.

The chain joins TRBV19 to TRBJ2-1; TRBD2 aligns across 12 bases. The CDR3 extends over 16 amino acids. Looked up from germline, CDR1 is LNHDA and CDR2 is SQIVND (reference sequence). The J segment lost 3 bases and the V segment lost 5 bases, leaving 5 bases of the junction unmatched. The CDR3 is CASSGKLAGGYNEQFF. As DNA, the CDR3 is TGTGCCAGTAGTGGTAAACTAGCGGGGGGCTACAATGAGCAGTTCTTC.

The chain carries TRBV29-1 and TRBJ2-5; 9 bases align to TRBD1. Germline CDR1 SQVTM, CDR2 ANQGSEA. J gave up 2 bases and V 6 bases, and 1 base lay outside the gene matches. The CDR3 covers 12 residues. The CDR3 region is CSVTGGQETQYF. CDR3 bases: TGCAGCGTGACAGGGGGGCAAGAGACCCAGTACTTC.

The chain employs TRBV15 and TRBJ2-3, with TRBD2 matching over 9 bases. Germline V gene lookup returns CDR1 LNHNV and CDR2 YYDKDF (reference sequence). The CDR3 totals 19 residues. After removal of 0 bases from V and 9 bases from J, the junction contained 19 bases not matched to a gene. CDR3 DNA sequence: TGTGCCACCAGCAGAGAAAAGCGATCCTCCGGGACTAGCAGGATAACGCAGTATTTT. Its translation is CATSREKRSSGTSRITQYF.

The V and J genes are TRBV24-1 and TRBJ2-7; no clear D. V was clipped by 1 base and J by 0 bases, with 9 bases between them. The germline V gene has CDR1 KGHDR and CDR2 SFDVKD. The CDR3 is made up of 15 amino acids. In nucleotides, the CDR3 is TGTGCCACCAGTGATTTTTCAAGGAGCTCCTACGAGCAGTACGTC. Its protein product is CATSDFSRSSYEQYV.

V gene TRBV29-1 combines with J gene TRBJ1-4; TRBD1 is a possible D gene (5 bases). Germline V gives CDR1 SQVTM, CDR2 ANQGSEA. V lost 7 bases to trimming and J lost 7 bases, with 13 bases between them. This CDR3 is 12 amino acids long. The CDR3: CSAATDAEKLFF. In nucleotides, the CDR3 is TGCAGCGCCGCGACAGACGCTGAAAAACTGTTTTTT.

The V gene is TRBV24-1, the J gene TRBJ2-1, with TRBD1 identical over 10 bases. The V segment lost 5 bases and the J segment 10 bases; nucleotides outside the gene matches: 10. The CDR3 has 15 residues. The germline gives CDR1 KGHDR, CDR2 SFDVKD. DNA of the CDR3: TGTGCCACCAGTGCGTCGAGGACAGGGGGAGTCGAGCAGTTCTTC. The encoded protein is CATSASRTGGVEQFF.

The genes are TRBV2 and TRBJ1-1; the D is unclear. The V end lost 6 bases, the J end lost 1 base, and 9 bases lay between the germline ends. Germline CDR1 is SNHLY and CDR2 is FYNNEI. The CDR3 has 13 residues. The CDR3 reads CASRPPWNTEAFF. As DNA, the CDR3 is TGTGCCAGCAGACCTCCCTGGAACACTGAAGCTTTCTTT.

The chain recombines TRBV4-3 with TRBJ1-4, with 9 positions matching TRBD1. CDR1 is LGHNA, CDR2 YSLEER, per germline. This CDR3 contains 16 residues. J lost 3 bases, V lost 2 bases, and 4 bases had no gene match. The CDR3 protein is CASSQRDRVSNEKLFF. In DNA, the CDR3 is TGCGCCAGCAGCCAACGGGACAGGGTATCTAATGAAAAACTGTTTTTT.

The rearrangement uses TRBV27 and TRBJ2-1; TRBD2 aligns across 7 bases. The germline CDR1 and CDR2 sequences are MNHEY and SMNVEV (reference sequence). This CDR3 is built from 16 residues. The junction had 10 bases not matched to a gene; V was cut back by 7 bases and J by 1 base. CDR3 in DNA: TGTGCCAGCATCAAAAAATGGGGGGGATCCTACAATGAGCAGTTCTTC. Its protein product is CASIKKWGGSYNEQFF.